These 17 T cell receptor beta chains were all obtained from the same sample, sequenced in a study of tumor-infiltrating lymphocytes in primary liver carcinoma. RNA and DNA were co-extracted from 20-30 mg of unsorted bulk tissue. Synthesis of TCR beta cDNA was carried out from 500 ng total RNA with a constant-region primer. Three nested multiplex PCR rounds, a slightly modified ARM-PCR, produced the libraries for TCR beta. Researchers ran the first two PCR rounds for 9 to 10 cycles each with TRBV1-TRBV30 forward primers and a C-beta reverse primer. TCRdb redid the calling of the multiplex PCR reads with MiXCR, one entry per CDR3 protein. The table has just under 55,000 distinct CDR3 sequences, around 79% seen once; the top ten hold roughly 25%. Sequenced: liver tumor tissue from sampling region 2. Indicated subset: tumor region T2, inferior pole. These receptors all come from a man aged 35 to 55 with primary liver carcinoma and hepatitis B virus infection.

A note on this clonotype: The CDR3 end shows no conserved phenylalanine or tryptophan, and so a read error is likely. The DNA is left out, because the CDR3 cannot be placed on it with certainty; the CDR3 is given as TCRdb lists it. The genes are TRBV29-1 and TRBJ1-2. From its first to its last residue, the CDR3 has 16 amino acids. The germline gives CDR1 SQVTM, CDR2 ANQGSEA. The CDR3 is CSVVRREGRLNYGYSL.

The chain employs TRBV2 and TRBJ2-3; D gene uncertain. Trimming removed 4 bases at V and 6 bases at J, with 14 bases between. Germline-derived CDR1 and CDR2 are SNHLY and FYNNEI. The CDR3 consists of 14 residues. The CDR3 DNA reads as TGTGCCAGCAGTGCCAGTCTTATTTGGGATACGCAGTATTTT. Translating gives CASSASLIWDTQYF. Full variable domain (remainder filled in from reference TRBV2 and TRBJ2-3): EPEVTQTPSHQVTQMGQEVILRCVPISNHLYFYWYRQILGQKVEFLVSFYNNEISEKSEIFDDQFSVERPDGSNFTLKIRSTKLEDSAMYFCASSASLIWDTQYFGPGTRLTVL.

This clonotype was recorded once. The missing conserved phenylalanine or tryptophan at the end of this CDR3 makes a read error likely. The rearrangement links TRBV6-5 to TRBJ2-4, with TRBD1 as a possible D gene (6 bases). The germline V gene has CDR1 MNHEY and CDR2 SVGAGI. This CDR3 comprises 15 residues. CDR3 protein: CACSYDQGQANIQYV. As DNA, the CDR3 is TGTGCCTGCAGCTACGACCAGGGGCAGGCCAACATTCAGTACGTC.

Of note for this clonotype: A read error may produce the germline difference seen at one junction end. V is TRBV11-2 and J is TRBJ2-3; 8 bases agree with TRBD2. The CDR3 loop spans 15 amino acids. Germline assignment: CDR1 SGHAT and CDR2 FQNNGV. In nucleotides, the CDR3 is TGTACCAGCAGCTACACTAGCGGCTTCAAGGATGCGCAGTATTTT. It encodes CTSSYTSGFKDAQYF.

As to this clonotype: Because it lacks the conserved phenylalanine or tryptophan at the end, this CDR3 is likely a read error. The chain has TRBV13 and TRBJ1-6, with D perhaps matching TRBD1 (5 bases). The CDR3 has 15 residues. In germline, CDR1 is PRHDT, CDR2 FYEKMQ (reference sequence). Here the CDR3 DNA reads TGTGCCAGCAGCCCCCAGGGTGCCTATAACTCACCCCTCCACTTG. This codes for CASSPQGAYNSPLHL.

This clonotype was picked up a small number of times. It may be a read error: a sequence one base away is much more abundant. The rearrangement uses TRBV6-5 and TRBJ1-1, with 7 bases lining up with TRBD1. The germline gives CDR1 MNHEY, CDR2 SVGAGI. CDR3 length: 14 amino acids. CDR3 region: CVSSLTGENTEAFF. The CDR3, as DNA: TGTGTCAGCAGTTTAACAGGGGAGAACACTGAAGCTTTCTTT.

This chain connects TRBV7-9 to TRBJ2-5, with D maybe TRBD2 (6 bases). The V gene lost 8 bases and the J gene lost 2 bases, with 21 bases spanning the gap. CDR3 length: 16 amino acids. Germline CDR1 SEHNR, CDR2 FQNEAQ (reference sequence). CDR3: CASGSRDGGVQETQYF. In nucleotides, the CDR3 is TGTGCCAGCGGCTCGAGGGACGGGGGTGTTCAAGAGACCCAGTACTTC.

With regard to this clonotype: The junction departs from the called germline gene at one end, perhaps through a read error. The V call is TRBV7-9, the J call TRBJ2-1, with a tentative D call TRBD2 (6 bases). The germline gives CDR1 SEHNR, CDR2 FQNEAQ (reference sequence). This CDR3 comprises 20 residues. CDR3 DNA: TGTACCAGCAGCTTAGCGCCGGGGAGTAGCGGTAGCAGCTCCTACAATGAGCAGTTCTTC. This codes for CTSSLAPGSSGSSSYNEQFF.

Of note for this clonotype: At one boundary the junction diverges from the germline segment, which might be a read error. This chain connects TRBV6-6 to TRBJ1-6; the D gene is possibly TRBD1 (5 bases). This CDR3 has 17 residues. Germline lookup yields CDR1 MNHNY and CDR2 SVGAGI (reference sequence). CDR3 sequence (DNA): TGTGCCTGCAGTAGGGCGGGTTCCTCGGCAGGGAATTCACCCCTCCACTTT. Protein product: CACSRAGSSAGNSPLHF.

This clonotype was seen repeatedly, ten times or more. V gene TRBV10-1 combines with J gene TRBJ2-3; 8 nucleotides match TRBD2. The CDR3 totals 15 residues. Per the germline V gene, CDR1 is WNHNN and CDR2 is SYGVQD (reference sequence). V shed 0 bases, J shed 1 base, and the junction held 0 bases outside the gene matches. The CDR3 loop reads CASSESAGGTDTQYF. DNA for the CDR3: TGCGCCAGCAGTGAGTCAGCGGGAGGCACAGATACGCAGTATTTT.

This chain joins TRBV11-1 and TRBJ2-5; the D gene is possibly TRBD2 (5 bases). V lost 5 bases, J lost 1 base, and 26 bases lay in between. CDR1 and CDR2 from the germline V gene are SGHAT and FQDESV (reference sequence). This CDR3 is built from 19 residues. This CDR3 reads CASSAPPEVRKDSQETQYF. As DNA, the CDR3 is TGTGCCAGCAGCGCGCCCCCGGAGGTCAGGAAGGACTCCCAAGAGACCCAGTACTTC.

The chain joins TRBV11-2 to TRBJ2-7, with TRBD2 matching over 10 bases. CDR1 and CDR2 (germline): SGHAT, FQNNGV. V lost 6 bases to trimming and J lost 4 bases; unmatched junction nucleotides: 18. The CDR3 is made up of 18 amino acids. In nucleotides, the CDR3 is TGTGCCAGCAGTTTACCCGTTGGACTAGCGGAAGGGGGGTACGAGCAGTACTTC. As protein: CASSLPVGLAEGGYEQYF. The whole variable domain, filled in from reference TRBV11-2 and TRBJ2-7, reads EAGVAQSPRYKIIEKRQSVAFWCNPISGHATLYWYQQILGQGPKLLIQFQNNGVVDDSQLPKDRFSAERLKGVDSTLKIQPAKLEDSAVYLCASSLPVGLAEGGYEQYFGPGTRLTVT.

V is TRBV12-3 or TRBV12-4 and J is TRBJ2-1, with D tentatively TRBD1 or TRBD2 (5 bases each). The CDR3 loop spans 18 amino acids. Trimming took off 5 bases at V and 12 bases at J, with 32 bases between the two ends. CDR3 loop: CASSPRGVGEGSYSVQFF. The CDR3, as DNA: TGTGCCAGCAGTCCTAGGGGAGTGGGAGAGGGCTCCTACAGTGTGCAGTTCTTC.

In the case of this clonotype: The CDR3 end shows no conserved phenylalanine or tryptophan, and so a read error is likely. The rearrangement uses TRBV6-1 and TRBJ2-7; TRBD2 matches at 11 bases. The CDR3 consists of 13 residues. Germline V gene lookup returns CDR1 MNHNS and CDR2 SASEGT. CDR3 loop: CASSGTSGYEQYL. The CDR3 DNA follows: TGTGCGAGCTCGGGGACTAGCGGCTACGAGCAGTACTTG.

About this clonotype: The germline gene is not matched at one end of the junction; a read error may be the cause. The rearrangement links TRBV6-1 to TRBJ2-7, with 7 nucleotides matching TRBD2. This CDR3 is built from 15 residues. Germline values: CDR1 MNHNS, CDR2 SASEGT. DNA for the CDR3: TGTGCCAGTAGTGAATGGACTAGATGGAACGACGAGCAGTACTTC. As protein: CASSEWTRWNDEQYF.

This clonotype was detected only a few times. A read error is possible here, since a much larger clone lies one base away. The genes are TRBV30 and TRBJ2-2; 9 bases line up with TRBD2. This CDR3 is 15 amino acids long. CDR1 and CDR2 (germline): GTSNPN, SVGIG (reference sequence). V gave up 4 bases and J gave up 9 bases; unmatched junction bases: 12. CDR3 amino acids: CAWTRGTSSTRELFF. The CDR3 DNA sequence: TGTGCCTGGACCAGGGGGACTAGCAGTACCAGGGAGCTGTTTTTT.

Turning to this clonotype: One end of the junction fails to match germline, which may point to a read error. This sequence joins TRBV6-1 and TRBJ2-7; D call uncertain. Germline loops: CDR1 MNHNS, CDR2 SASEGT. The CDR3 covers 13 residues. The DNA for the CDR3 is TGTGTCAGCAGTGAATGGGTTTTCTACTGGCATTACTTC. Amino acid sequence: CVSSEWVFYWHYF.